The 4 T cell receptor beta chains in this list originate from one sample, sequenced in a study of blood T cell repertoires in COVID-19. Clones were sequenced by immunoSEQ multiplex PCR, and TCRdb holds only the in-frame ones, with some missing. This table holds roughly 120,000 clones, about 90% found once. Material for sequencing was peripheral blood. The receptors stem from a woman aged 65 to 85 with acute or convalescent COVID-19.

The chain joins TRBV7-9 to TRBJ2-2, with 13 bases aligning to TRBD2. The V segment lost 3 bases and the J segment 6 bases; nucleotides outside the gene matches: 4. Germline assignment: CDR1 SEHNR and CDR2 FQNEAQ (reference sequence). This CDR3 has 16 amino acids. The CDR3 reads CASSLTSGGMAGELFF. The CDR3 DNA is TGTGCCAGCAGCTTGACTAGCGGGGGGATGGCCGGGGAGCTGTTTTTT.

As concerns this clone: Other DNA sequences from this sample encode an identical CDR3 as well. The chain combines TRBV5-1 with TRBJ1-2; 8 bases are shared with TRBD1. Germline V gene data show CDR1 as SGHRS and CDR2 as YFSETQ. Trimming removed 0 bases from V and 5 bases from J; junction bases left unmatched: 6. This CDR3 has 15 residues. CDR3 coding DNA: TGCGCCAGCAGCTTGGCTGGACAGGGAGGGTATGGCTACACCTTC. This sequence encodes CASSLAGQGGYGYTF.

The chain joins TRBV7-8 to TRBJ2-3; a weak D match, TRBD1 (7 bases). CDR1 SGHVS and CDR2 FQNEAQ come from the germline V gene. Trimming cost V 5 bases and J 7 bases, with 19 bases left between them. This CDR3 is 15 amino acids long. This CDR3 reads CASSLRQGGLNTQYF. In nucleotides, the CDR3 is TGTGCCAGCAGCCTCCGACAGGGAGGACTTAATACGCAGTATTTT.

The gene calls are TRBV28 and TRBJ2-7; D not certain. Germline V CDR1 and CDR2: MDHEN, SYDVKM. The CDR3 has 14 amino acids. V was trimmed by 6 bases and J by 1 base, leaving 13 bases between them. The CDR3 sequence: CASSPAALSYEQYF. In DNA form, the CDR3 reads TGTGCCAGCAGCCCCGCGGCCTTATCCTACGAGCAGTACTTC.